The 25 T cell receptor beta chains given below trace back to one sample, sequenced in a study of sequential checkpoint blockade in melanoma. Some clones are missing from TCRdb's copy, which holds only in-frame ones; the method was immunoSEQ multiplex PCR. The data hold about 9,600 clones, with nearly 25% observed a single time. The sample's treatment: randomized to nivolumab then ipilimumab (arm A) or the reverse (arm B). Sequenced material: tumor tissue (inferred from file names), taken from a patient given nivolumab and ipilimumab in sequence. The receptors stem from a human donor with melanoma.

This clone has a handful of counts. The chain combines TRBV11-3 with TRBJ1-4, with D maybe TRBD1 (5 bases). V was cut by 5 bases and J by 0 bases, with 13 bases left in between. This CDR3 is 16 amino acids long. Germline CDR1 SGHNT, CDR2 YENEEA. The CDR3 reads CASSITDRPTNEKLFF. CDR3 DNA: TGTGCCAGCAGCATAACCGACAGACCAACTAATGAAAAACTGTTTTTT.

This clone was detected a few times. The chain carries TRBV6-8 and TRBJ1-3; D may be TRBD1 (6 bases). The germline gives CDR1 MNHGY, CDR2 SAAAGT. The CDR3 is 14 residues long. Trimming pared 8 bases from V and 0 bases from J, leaving 11 bases between. CDR3 sequence reads: CASALGGSGNTIYF. The CDR3 DNA is TGTGCCAGCGCCCTAGGGGGCTCTGGAAACACCATATATTTT.

This chain links TRBV18 with TRBJ1-2, with TRBD1 as a possible D gene (5 bases). The V end was cut by 4 bases, the J end by 0 bases, with 9 bases between. Per germline, CDR1 KGHSH and CDR2 LQKENI. The CDR3 is 14 amino acids. As DNA, the CDR3 is TGTGCCAGCTCACAAACGACAGCTAACTATGGCTACACCTTC. Its translation is CASSQTTANYGYTF.

This clone has a count of ten or more. The rearrangement uses TRBV7-4 and TRBJ2-1; the D is unclear. V was shortened by 4 bases and J by 0 bases, with 13 bases between the two germline ends. CDR3 length equals 16 residues. Germline CDR1 reads SGHVT; CDR2 reads SQSDAQ. The CDR3 nucleotides read TGTGCCAGCAGCTCTAGACTCGTAAGCTCCTACAATGAGCAGTTCTTC. It specifies CASSSRLVSSYNEQFF.

This clone was seen a few times. The chain is built from TRBV28 and TRBJ1-3; D unresolved. Germline lookup yields CDR1 MDHEN and CDR2 SYDVKM. The CDR3 has 17 residues. The V gene lost 1 base and the J gene lost 0 bases, with 13 bases spanning the gap. CDR3 protein: CASSLSGRAFSGNTIYF. In DNA form, the CDR3 reads TGTGCCAGCAGTTTATCAGGTCGAGCCTTCTCTGGAAACACCATATATTTT.

V usage is TRBV6-8 and J usage is TRBJ2-1; TRBD2 matches at 11 bases. CDR1 is MNHGY, CDR2 SAAAGT, per germline. CDR3 length: 16 residues. After removal of 5 bases from V and 6 bases from J, the junction contained 9 bases not matched to a gene. The CDR3 DNA reads as TGTGCCAGCAGTGACACCGGGACTAGCGGATTCAATGAGCAGTTCTTC. It encodes CASSDTGTSGFNEQFF.

There are a few counts of this clone. The chain carries TRBV6-8 and TRBJ2-2; weak D call: TRBD1 (6 bases). V lost 6 bases and J 2 bases, leaving 19 bases between the germline ends. The CDR3 consists of 17 residues. Germline CDR1 reads MNHGY; CDR2 reads SAAAGT. The CDR3 bases are TGTGCCAGCAGCCCTTACGGGACACTGGGAAACACCGGGGAGCTGTTTTTT. Amino acid sequence: CASSPYGTLGNTGELFF.

This clone came up a few times. This chain joins TRBV6-8 and TRBJ1-2; D remains ambiguous. V lost 5 bases to trimming and J lost 5 bases, with 15 bases between them. This CDR3 comprises 14 residues. Germline V gene sequence: CDR1 MNHGY, CDR2 SAAAGT. The CDR3 is CASSPGSAGYGYTF. CDR3 coding DNA: TGTGCCAGCAGTCCTGGGTCGGCCGGGTATGGCTACACCTTC.

This clone occurred a few times. The chain is built from TRBV11-3 and TRBJ2-3; unclear D gene. The CDR3 totals 14 residues. Trimming took 1 base from V and 2 from J, leaving 7 bases between them. Germline CDR1 is SGHNT and CDR2 is YENEEA. Here the CDR3 DNA reads TGTGCCAGCAGCTTAGGAGTTCTCACAGATACGCAGTATTTT. Its protein product is CASSLGVLTDTQYF.

The chain combines TRBV9 with TRBJ1-6; D is unclear. Per the germline V gene, CDR1 is SGDLS and CDR2 is YYNGEE. The CDR3 is made up of 16 amino acids. The V gene lost 0 bases and the J gene lost 7 bases, with 14 bases spanning the gap. This CDR3 is CASSVGGIRGNSPLHF. CDR3 nucleotides: TGTGCCAGCAGCGTAGGTGGAATACGCGGGAATTCACCCCTCCACTTT.

The chain carries TRBV9 and TRBJ2-7; D uncertain. CDR3 size: 12 residues. Germline CDR1 SGDLS, CDR2 YYNGEE. V was clipped by 5 bases and J by 6 bases, with 12 bases between them. The CDR3 nucleotides are TGTGCCAGCAGTCTGACCTACGTCGAGCAGTACTTC. Amino acid sequence: CASSLTYVEQYF.

The V and J genes are TRBV19 and TRBJ1-5; 8 bases fit TRBD1. Unmatched junction bases numbered 8, after V lost 5 bases and J lost 2 bases. CDR1 is LNHDA and CDR2 is SQIVND in the germline V gene (reference sequence). This CDR3 region has 16 residues. DNA for the CDR3: TGTGCCAGTAGTCTCGGACAGGGAAGGGGCAATCAGCCCCAGCATTTT. Amino acids: CASSLGQGRGNQPQHF.

The sample holds a few counts of this clone. The genes are TRBV11-3 and TRBJ2-5; 8 positions match TRBD2. This CDR3 contains 18 residues. The V segment lost 5 bases and the J segment 1 base; nucleotides outside the gene matches: 15. CDR1 and CDR2 from the germline V gene are SGHNT and YENEEA. The CDR3 DNA reads TGTGCCAGCAGCCCTGCCCCCGGGACTAGTGGTATCCAAGAGACCCAGTACTTC. It translates to CASSPAPGTSGIQETQYF.

This clone has a handful of counts. This chain links TRBV11-3 with TRBJ2-3; the match to TRBD2 covers 9 bases. After removal of 1 base from V and 1 base from J, the junction contained 3 bases not matched to a gene. Germline CDR1 reads SGHNT; CDR2 reads YENEEA. CDR3 length equals 16 residues. The CDR3, as DNA: TGTGCCAGCAGCTTAGTGGGACTAGCAGGCACAGATACGCAGTATTTT. Protein sequence: CASSLVGLAGTDTQYF.

The rearrangement uses TRBV10-2 and TRBJ1-5, with D hard to call. CDR1 is WSHSY, CDR2 SAAADI, per germline. Trimming cost V 0 bases and J 3 bases, with 9 bases left between them. The CDR3 has 15 residues. The CDR3 DNA is TGCGCCAGCAGTGAGTCCGGAGGAACCAATCAGCCCCAGCATTTT. Protein: CASSESGGTNQPQHF.

This clone is termed medium-sized. This sequence joins TRBV6-8 and TRBJ1-1, with 9 nucleotides matching TRBD1. Germline loops: CDR1 MNHGY, CDR2 SAAAGT. V gave up 0 bases and J gave up 2 bases; unmatched junction bases: 1. CDR3 length equals 15 residues. The CDR3 sequence: CASSYSDRGNTEAFF. Written as DNA, the CDR3 is TGTGCCAGCAGTTACTCGGACAGGGGTAACACTGAAGCTTTCTTT.

The chain uses TRBV9 and TRBJ1-1; no definite D call. The CDR3 is made up of 13 amino acids. Germline V CDR1 and CDR2: SGDLS, YYNGEE. Trimming removed 4 bases at V and 4 bases at J, with 11 bases between. CDR3 sequence reads: CASSSHEFTEAFF. In nucleotides, the CDR3 is TGTGCCAGCAGCTCCCATGAATTCACTGAAGCTTTCTTT.

This clone was seen only a few times. The chain employs TRBV1 and TRBJ2-7; the table's D call, TRBD2, has no DNA check behind it. TRBV1 has pseudogene status. CDR3 length: 19 amino acids. The CDR3 spells CASSQDPRTSGMLSYEQYF. DNA of the CDR3: TGCGCCAGCAGCCAAGATCCAAGGACTAGCGGGATGTTGTCCTACGAGCAGTACTTC.

This clone has a handful of counts. The chain combines TRBV9 with TRBJ1-4, with D perhaps matching TRBD1 (5 bases). CDR1 is SGDLS and CDR2 is YYNGEE in the germline V gene. The V end lost 5 bases, the J end lost 6 bases, and 14 bases lay between the germline ends. This CDR3 has 14 residues. CDR3 coding DNA: TGTGCCAGCAGTGAATGGGGGGTTGATGAAAAACTGTTTTTT. This encodes CASSEWGVDEKLFF.

V and J are TRBV7-5 and TRBJ1-6. TRBV7-5 is labeled a pseudogene. This CDR3 has 15 residues. Here the CDR3 reads CASSLRGAGNSPLHF. The CDR3 DNA is TGTGCCAGCAGCCTCCGGGGCGCGGGTAATTCACCCCTCCACTTT.

A few counts support this clone. The chain employs TRBV10-2 and TRBJ2-7; D gene ambiguous. The CDR3 is 15 amino acids. The V gene's germline CDR1 is WSHSY and CDR2 SAAADI. Trimming removed 7 bases from V and 2 bases from J, with 18 bases in between. Here the CDR3 reads CASTPRAHSPYEQYF. The CDR3 DNA is TGCGCCAGCACCCCTAGGGCGCATTCCCCCTACGAGCAGTACTTC.

This clone is judged medium-sized. The rearrangement links TRBV6-8 to TRBJ2-1; no clear D. The CDR3 length is 15 residues. The germline V and J ends were trimmed by 2 bases and 0 bases, with 8 bases remaining between them. CDR1 and CDR2 (germline): MNHGY, SAAAGT. The CDR3 DNA sequence: TGTGCCAGCAGTTACCACCCGAGCTCCTACAATGAGCAGTTCTTC. Its protein is CASSYHPSSYNEQFF.

This clone was observed a few times. V gene TRBV9 combines with J gene TRBJ2-2, with D tentatively TRBD2 (5 bases). V was clipped by 4 bases and J by 0 bases, with 13 bases between them. The CDR3 runs to 16 residues. The germline V gene encodes CDR1 SGDLS and CDR2 YYNGEE. The CDR3 spells CASSLKRTSNTGELFF. Written as DNA, the CDR3 is TGTGCCAGCAGCCTAAAGCGGACTTCGAACACCGGGGAGCTGTTTTTT.

This clone was counted at least ten times. The chain joins TRBV6-8 to TRBJ2-7, with D uncertain. Germline V gene lookup returns CDR1 MNHGY and CDR2 SAAAGT. The ends were cut back, 5 bases at V and 7 bases at J, with 15 bases in the middle. The CDR3 sequence is 13 residues long. CDR3 sequence reads: CASSPGRLGEQYF. In nucleotides, the CDR3 is TGTGCCAGCAGTCCTGGGCGCTTGGGTGAGCAGTACTTC.

This clone was observed a few times. The J gene is TRBJ1-3, the V gene TRBV28, with 12 bases lining up with TRBD1. CDR1 and CDR2 from the germline V gene are MDHEN and SYDVKM. V lost 4 bases, J lost 2 bases, and 6 bases stayed unmatched. The CDR3 totals 17 residues. CDR3 sequence: CASSSRWDRGPGNTIYF. CDR3 coding DNA: TGTGCCAGCAGTTCACGCTGGGACAGGGGGCCTGGAAACACCATATATTTT.